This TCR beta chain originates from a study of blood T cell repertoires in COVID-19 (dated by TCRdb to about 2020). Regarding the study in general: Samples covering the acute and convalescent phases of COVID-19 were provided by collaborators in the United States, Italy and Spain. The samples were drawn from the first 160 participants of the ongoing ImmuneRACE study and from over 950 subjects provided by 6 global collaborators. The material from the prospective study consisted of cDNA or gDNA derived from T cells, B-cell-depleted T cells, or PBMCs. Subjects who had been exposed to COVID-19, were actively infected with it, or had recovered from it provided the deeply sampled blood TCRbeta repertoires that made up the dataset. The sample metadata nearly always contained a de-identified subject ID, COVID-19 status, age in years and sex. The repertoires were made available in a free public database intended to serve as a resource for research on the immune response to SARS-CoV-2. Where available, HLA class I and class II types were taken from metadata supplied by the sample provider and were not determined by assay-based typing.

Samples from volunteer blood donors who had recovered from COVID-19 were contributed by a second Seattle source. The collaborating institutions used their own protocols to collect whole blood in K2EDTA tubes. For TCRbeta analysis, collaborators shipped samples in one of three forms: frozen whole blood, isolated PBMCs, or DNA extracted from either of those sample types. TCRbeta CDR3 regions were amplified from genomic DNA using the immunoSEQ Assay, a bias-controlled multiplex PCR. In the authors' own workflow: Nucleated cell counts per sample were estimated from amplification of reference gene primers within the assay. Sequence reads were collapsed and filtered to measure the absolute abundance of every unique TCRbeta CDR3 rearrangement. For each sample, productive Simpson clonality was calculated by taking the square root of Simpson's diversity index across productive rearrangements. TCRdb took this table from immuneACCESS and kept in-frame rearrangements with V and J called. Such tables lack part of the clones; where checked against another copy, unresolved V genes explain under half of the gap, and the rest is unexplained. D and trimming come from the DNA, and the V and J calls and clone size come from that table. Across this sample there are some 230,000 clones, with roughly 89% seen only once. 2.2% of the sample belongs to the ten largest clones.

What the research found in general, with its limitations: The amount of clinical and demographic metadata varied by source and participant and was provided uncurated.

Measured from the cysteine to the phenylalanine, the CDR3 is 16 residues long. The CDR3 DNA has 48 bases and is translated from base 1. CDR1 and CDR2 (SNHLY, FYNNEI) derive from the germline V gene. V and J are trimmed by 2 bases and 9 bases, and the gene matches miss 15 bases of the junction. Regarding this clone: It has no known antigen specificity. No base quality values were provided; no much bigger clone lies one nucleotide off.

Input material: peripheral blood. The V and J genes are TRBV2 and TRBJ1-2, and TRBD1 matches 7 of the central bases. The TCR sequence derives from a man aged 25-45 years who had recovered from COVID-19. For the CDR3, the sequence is CASSERNRGVYRSYTF. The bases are TGTGCCAGCAGTGAAAGGAACAGGGGAGTTTATAGAAGCTACACCTTC.